A single sample gave rise to the 5 T cell receptor beta chains below, sequenced in a study of long-term antiretroviral therapy in people with HIV. Sequencing relied on immunoSEQ assay v3.0, run at survey level. Profiled with immunoSEQ multiplex PCR; TCRdb holds only in-frame clones, not every one. Among fewer than 30,000 clones listed, about 96% were seen once. This specimen consisted of unsorted PBMCs, obtained 5.3 years after starting antiretroviral therapy. Receptors were obtained from a young man with HIV.

The chain has TRBV5-8 and TRBJ2-7; D possibly corresponds to TRBD1 (6 bases). The germline V gene has CDR1 SGHTS and CDR2 YDEGEE. Between the trimmed V and J ends, which lost 0 bases and 8 bases, there was a span of 12 bases. The CDR3 length is 13 residues. The DNA for the CDR3 is TGTGCCAGCAGCTTGGCCAAGTGGGGGCAGCAGTACTTC. Residues: CASSLAKWGQQYF.

The genes are TRBV7-2 and TRBJ1-2; D may be TRBD1 (5 bases). The CDR3 consists of 13 residues. The V gene's germline CDR1 is SGHTA and CDR2 FQGNSA. With 5 bases removed from V and 2 bases from J, the gap between germline ends came to 9 bases. CDR3 amino acids: CASSDRQNYGYTF. The CDR3 coding sequence is TGTGCCAGCAGCGACAGACAGAACTATGGCTACACCTTC.

The chain employs TRBV19 and TRBJ2-7, with D possibly matching TRBD1 (7 bases). The germline CDR1 and CDR2 sequences are LNHDA and SQIVND (reference sequence). Deletions cut 1 base from V and 3 bases from J, with 13 bases between. The CDR3 is made up of 15 amino acids. The CDR3 DNA reads TGTGCCAGTAGTATAGGCAGGGGGGAATACTACGAGCAGTACTTC. Its protein product is CASSIGRGEYYEQYF.

The rearrangement joins TRBV5-5 to TRBJ1-5, with no clear D. Trimming cost V 7 bases and J 3 bases, with 11 bases left between them. Germline values: CDR1 SGHKS, CDR2 YYEKEE (reference sequence). CDR3 size: 13 residues. The chain's CDR3 is CASHPGFNQPQHF. The CDR3 DNA sequence: TGTGCCAGCCATCCGGGGTTCAATCAGCCCCAGCATTTT.

The rearrangement joins TRBV6-1 to TRBJ2-7, with 9 bases fitting TRBD1. The V segment lost 1 base and the J segment 9 bases; nucleotides outside the gene matches: 13. CDR1 MNHNS and CDR2 SASEGT come from the germline V gene. The CDR3 loop spans 16 amino acids. In nucleotides, the CDR3 is TGTGCCAGCAGTGAAGTCCTAACCGGGACAGGGAGTGGGCAGTACTTC. This sequence encodes CASSEVLTGTGSGQYF.